The 27 T cell receptor beta chains in this list originate from one sample, sequenced in a study of tumor-infiltrating lymphocytes in primary liver carcinoma. Total RNA and DNA came together from approximately 20-30 mg of bulk tissue without cell sorting. Production of TCR beta cDNA used 400 to 650 ng total RNA together with a constant-region primer. Slightly modified ARM-PCR with three nested multiplex PCR rounds yielded TCR beta libraries. Two initial PCR rounds of approximately 10 cycles each paired TRBV1-TRBV30 forward primers with a C-beta reverse primer. MiXCR was run by TCRdb on the multiplex PCR reads, yielding one entry per CDR3 protein. The repertoire holds about 48,000 distinct CDR3 sequences, with 60% to 75% as singletons. The sample consisted of liver tumor tissue from sampling region 3. The sample's subset: tumor region T3, left-lateral pole. The source is a man in his forties with primary liver carcinoma and hepatitis B virus infection.

Remarks on this clonotype: The CDR3 end shows no conserved phenylalanine or tryptophan, and so a read error is likely. The chain carries TRBV20-1 and TRBJ1-1; no clear D. CDR3 length: 9 residues. Germline V gene sequence: CDR1 DFQATT, CDR2 SNEGSKA (reference sequence). The CDR3 loop reads CSAGTEAFL. The CDR3 coding sequence is TGCAGCGCTGGCACTGAAGCTTTCTTA.

J is TRBJ1-6 and V is TRBV6-5; the D gene is possibly TRBD1 (5 bases). Germline V CDR1 and CDR2: MNHEY, SVGAGI. Trimming removed 2 bases from V and 6 bases from J, with 8 bases in between. The CDR3 covers 14 residues. CDR3 in DNA: TGTGCCAGCAGTTACGATGACAGTAATTCACCCCTCCACTTT. Translating gives CASSYDDSNSPLHF.

Concerning this clonotype: A read error may produce the germline difference seen at one junction end. This chain uses TRBV14 with TRBJ1-1, with unresolved D. There are 12 residues in the CDR3. The germline CDR1 and CDR2 sequences are SGHDN and FVKESK. The CDR3 sequence is CVSSQDQTEVFF. For the CDR3, the DNA is TGTGTCAGCAGCCAAGACCAGACTGAAGTTTTCTTT.

By share of the sample, this clonotype is medium-sized. The chain employs TRBV6-5 and TRBJ2-7; either TRBD1 or TRBD2 may fit D (5 bases each). Trimming left V 2 bases short and J 2 bases short, with 10 bases between. CDR3 length: 14 residues. Germline loops: CDR1 MNHEY, CDR2 SVGAGI. CDR3 amino acids: CASSYDRGPYEQYF. In nucleotides, the CDR3 is TGTGCCAGCAGTTACGACCGGGGACCCTACGAGCAGTACTTC.

This clonotype was observed many times. The chain's CDR3 is CASSYQGTSGSSYNEQFF. The CDR3 DNA follows: TGTGCCAGCAGTTACCAGGGGACTAGCGGATCCTCCTACAATGAGCAGTTCTTC. The V and J genes are TRBV6-5 and TRBJ2-1; 11 bases map to TRBD2. The CDR3 sequence is 18 residues long. Germline assignment: CDR1 MNHEY and CDR2 SVGAGI. J was trimmed by 0 bases and V by 2 bases; bases with no gene match: 6.

This clonotype was counted between two and nine times. This sequence joins TRBV7-3 and TRBJ2-5, with D perhaps matching TRBD1 or TRBD2 (5 bases each). Germline V gene sequence: CDR1 SGHTA, CDR2 FQGTGA. The CDR3 covers 13 residues. The ends were cut back, 2 bases at V and 2 bases at J, with 6 bases in the middle. The CDR3 region has the DNA TGTGCCAGCAGCTTAGGGGGACAAGAGACCCAGTACTTC. This encodes CASSLGGQETQYF. The full variable domain, completed using reference TRBV7-3 and TRBJ2-5, is GAGVSQTPSNKVTEKGKYVELRCDPISGHTALYWYRQSLGQGPEFLIYFQGTGAADDSGLPNDRFFAVRPEGSVSTLKIQRTERGDSAVYLCASSLGGQETQYFGPGTRLLVL.

This chain links TRBV20-1 with TRBJ2-5; D is uncertain. Germline V gene sequence: CDR1 DFQATT, CDR2 SNEGSKA (reference sequence). The CDR3 contains 11 residues. V lost 6 bases to trimming and J lost 4 bases, with 9 bases between them. The CDR3 DNA sequence: TGCAGTGCAACAATACCAGAGACCCAGTACTTC. Amino acids: CSATIPETQYF.

A note on this clonotype: The junction does not match germline at one end; this may be a read error. The V call is TRBV6-5, the J call TRBJ1-6; the D gene is possibly TRBD1 (5 bases). The CDR3 runs 13 residues. Germline V gene data show CDR1 as MNHEY and CDR2 as SVGAGI. The CDR3 region is CAGRAWYNSHLHF. DNA of the CDR3: TGTGCCGGCAGGGCTTGGTATAATTCACACCTCCACTTT.

Of note for this clonotype: A read error may explain this, as a much larger clone is one base away. The chain combines TRBV28 with TRBJ2-5; TRBD2 matches at 9 bases. Germline V gene lookup returns CDR1 MDHEN and CDR2 SYDVKM. The CDR3 length is 16 residues. DNA for the CDR3: TGTGCCAGCAGTTTTCGCAGCGGGAGGCTGCAAGATACCCAGTACTTC. This encodes CASSFRSGRLQDTQYF.

The CDR3 DNA sequence: TGTGTCACCGAGACTGGGGGGGTTACAGGGGAGCTGTTTTTT. Residues: CVTETGGVTGELFF. The chain uses TRBV28 and TRBJ2-2; 7 bases agree with TRBD2. The CDR3 runs 14 residues. From germline, CDR1 is MDHEN and CDR2 SYDVKM.

This clonotype was counted a few times. The chain links TRBV20-1 to TRBJ1-1, with no clear D. CDR1 is DFQATT, CDR2 SNEGSKA, per germline (reference sequence). Trimming removed 3 bases from V and 7 bases from J, with 15 bases in between. CDR3 length equals 13 residues. The CDR3 reads CSASPTLRDEAFF. The CDR3 bases are TGCAGTGCTAGCCCCACCCTGCGGGATGAAGCTTTCTTT.

Regarding this clonotype: The conserved phenylalanine or tryptophan is not found at the CDR3 terminus, so this likely reflects a read error. The chain is built from TRBV11-3 and TRBJ1-1; no firm D call. The V and J ends lost 9 bases and 0 bases respectively, with 14 bases between them. The CDR3 sequence is 14 residues long. Germline CDR1 reads SGHNT; CDR2 reads YENEEA. The CDR3 DNA reads TGTGCCAGTAGTCTCACACCCATGAACACTGAAGCTTTCTTA. Its translation: CASSLTPMNTEAFL.

To note about this clonotype: The junction and the germline gene differ at one end; a read error may be behind it. The chain carries TRBV6-1 and TRBJ2-2; 7 nucleotides match TRBD1. Germline-derived CDR1 and CDR2 are MNHNS and SASEGT. The CDR3 has 17 residues. The CDR3 DNA is TGTGTCAGCAGCGACAGGGATAACGACCCGAACACCGGGGAGATGTTTTTT. Encoded protein: CVSSDRDNDPNTGEMFF.

In its sample, this clonotype was seen many times. CDR3 region: CASSVRPFGVANYGYTF. The CDR3 nucleotides read TGTGCCAGCAGTGTACGACCGTTCGGGGTAGCGAACTATGGCTACACCTTC. The chain recombines TRBV6-1 with TRBJ1-2, with D uncertain. The CDR3 consists of 17 residues. Per the germline V gene, CDR1 is MNHNS and CDR2 is SASEGT. V lost 4 bases and J 2 bases, leaving 20 bases between the germline ends.

The chain carries TRBV11-2 and TRBJ2-2; TRBD2 matches at 9 bases. The CDR3 runs 15 residues. Germline V CDR1 and CDR2: SGHAT, FQNNGV. The CDR3 DNA reads TGTGTCAGTAGTTTAGCGGGAGCCTACATCGGGGAGCTGTTTTTT. The encoded protein is CVSSLAGAYIGELFF.

With respect to this clonotype: An end of the junction does not agree with germline; a read error may underlie this. The chain links TRBV10-3 to TRBJ1-2; D gene unclear. The CDR3 consists of 18 residues. Per germline, CDR1 ENHRY and CDR2 SYGVKD. The CDR3 is CDISESGHRSATNYGYTF. The DNA of the CDR3 is TGTGACATCAGTGAGTCCGGTCACAGATCAGCTACTAACTATGGCTACACCTTC.

In its sample, this clonotype was seen once. The V gene is TRBV7-2, the J gene TRBJ2-4; D tentatively reads TRBD1 or TRBD2 (6 bases each). Germline CDR1 and CDR2: SGHTA and FQGNSA. The CDR3 runs to 16 residues. V lost 2 bases and J 8 bases, leaving 19 bases between the germline ends. The CDR3 sequence is CASSLMGASDRDIQYF. The CDR3 nucleotides read TGTGCCAGCAGCTTAATGGGGGCTAGCGATAGAGACATTCAGTACTTC.

About this clonotype: The DNA is left out, because the CDR3 cannot be placed on it with certainty; the CDR3 is given as TCRdb lists it. This sequence joins TRBV6-5 and TRBJ2-3; TRBD2, the table's D call, lacks a check against the DNA. The CDR3 totals 16 residues, both ends included. Germline loops: CDR1 MNHEY, CDR2 SVGAGI. The CDR3 loop is CASSSSWTSGPDTQHF.

Comment on this clonotype: The conserved phenylalanine or tryptophan is not found at the CDR3 terminus, so this likely reflects a read error. This chain uses TRBV19 with TRBJ2-2; possible D gene TRBD2, 5 bases. Germline V gene sequence: CDR1 LNHDA, CDR2 SQIVND (reference sequence). This CDR3 is 14 amino acids long. CDR3 region: CASSPLPNTGELFC. The CDR3 DNA sequence: TGTGCCAGTAGTCCGTTACCGAACACCGGGGAACTGTTTTGT.

In the case of this clonotype: Sequence at one end of the junction differs from germline and may be a read error. The rearrangement uses TRBV11-2 and TRBJ2-5; D is possibly TRBD2 (6 bases). In germline, CDR1 is SGHAT, CDR2 FQNNGV. The CDR3 loop spans 16 amino acids. The CDR3: CASRSRDSAHHQTQYF. As DNA, the CDR3 is TGTGCTAGCAGATCCCGGGACTCGGCCCACCATCAGACCCAGTACTTC.

The chain joins TRBV11-2 to TRBJ1-4, with 8 bases aligning to TRBD1. Trimming cost V 6 bases and J 10 bases; bases outside gene matches: 7. CDR1 is SGHAT and CDR2 is FQNNGV in the germline V gene. This CDR3 contains 13 residues. The DNA of the CDR3 is TGTGCCAGCAGGTCACAGGGGGTAGGAAAACTGTTTTTT. Its protein is CASRSQGVGKLFF.

V gene TRBV4-1 combines with J gene TRBJ1-2; 8 bases fit TRBD1. The CDR3 runs to 16 residues. In germline, CDR1 is MGHRA, CDR2 YSYEKL. The J segment lost 0 bases and the V segment lost 9 bases, leaving 12 bases of the junction unmatched. The CDR3 coding sequence is TGCGCCAGTAGCTTCGAGAGGACAGGGTCTAACTATGGCTACACCTTC. Encoded protein: CASSFERTGSNYGYTF.

Note on this clonotype: A much larger clone lies one base from this, so it may be a read error. The genes are TRBV30 and TRBJ1-3, with D unresolved. Trimming took 0 bases from V and 4 from J, leaving 7 bases between them. Germline CDR1 GTSNPN, CDR2 SVGIG (reference sequence). The CDR3 sequence is 13 residues long. The CDR3 region is CAWSVGEGNTIYF. The CDR3 DNA reads TGTGCCTGGAGTGTAGGCGAGGGAAACACCATATATTTT.

This clonotype was picked up many times. CDR3 loop: CSVEGNNEQFF. The CDR3 DNA reads TGCAGCGTTGAAGGGAACAATGAGCAGTTCTTC. V and J are TRBV29-1 and TRBJ2-1; no reliable D call. The CDR3 totals 11 residues. Trimming cost V 1 base and J 5 bases, with 3 bases left between them. Looked up from germline, CDR1 is SQVTM and CDR2 is ANQGSEA.

The chain recombines TRBV11-2 with TRBJ2-7; D not resolved. The CDR3 consists of 12 residues. The V and J ends lost 3 bases and 9 bases respectively, with 12 bases between them. CDR1 is SGHAT and CDR2 is FQNNGV in the germline V gene. The CDR3 reads CASSLSHVVQYF. The CDR3 bases are TGTGCCAGCAGCTTGTCGCACGTCGTGCAGTACTTC.

About this clonotype itself: The junction and the germline gene differ at one end; a read error may be behind it. This chain uses TRBV2 with TRBJ2-2; 7 bases agree with TRBD2. The CDR3 is 15 residues long. CDR1 is SNHLY and CDR2 is FYNNEI in the germline V gene. CDR3 sequence reads: CAGSGGETSIGELFF. CDR3 DNA: TGTGCCGGCAGTGGAGGAGAGACTAGCATCGGGGAGCTGTTTTTT.

The chain uses TRBV29-1 and TRBJ2-7; 7 bases are shared with TRBD1. After removal of 7 bases from V and 5 bases from J, the junction contained 11 bases not matched to a gene. Germline V gene sequence: CDR1 SQVTM, CDR2 ANQGSEA. The CDR3 extends over 13 amino acids. This chain's CDR3 is CSARGTVHDEQYF. The CDR3, as DNA: TGCAGCGCAAGAGGGACAGTCCATGACGAGCAGTACTTC.